A single TCR beta chain is shown here with its context. Methods used by the authors: Researchers report that nucleated cell counts were estimated from reference gene primer amplification. Profiling relied on immunoSEQ multiplex PCR, and the TCRdb table lists in-frame clones only, not all of them. V and J calls and clone size are copied from that table; D and trimming were computed from the DNA. This table holds fewer than 200,000 clones, around 80% found once. The CDR3 runs to 15 residues. Germline CDR1 and CDR2: SGDLS and YYNGEE. Between the trimmed V and J ends, which lost 4 bases and 7 bases, there was a span of 20 bases. These data originate in a study of blood T cell repertoires in COVID-19. About the study: Both acute and convalescent COVID-19 samples were obtained from the United States, Italy and Spain. Nucleic acid was either cDNA or gDNA, and it came from T cells, B-cell-depleted T cells, or PBMCs.

This clonotype was obtained from a man aged 70-80 years with active or convalescent COVID-19. Input material: peripheral blood. The chain couples TRBV9 to TRBJ1-1; D unclear. In DNA form, the CDR3 reads TGTGCCAGCAGCCCGCGACATCACAGCCAGCATGAAGCTTTCTTT. Translation gives CASSPRHHSQHEAFF.